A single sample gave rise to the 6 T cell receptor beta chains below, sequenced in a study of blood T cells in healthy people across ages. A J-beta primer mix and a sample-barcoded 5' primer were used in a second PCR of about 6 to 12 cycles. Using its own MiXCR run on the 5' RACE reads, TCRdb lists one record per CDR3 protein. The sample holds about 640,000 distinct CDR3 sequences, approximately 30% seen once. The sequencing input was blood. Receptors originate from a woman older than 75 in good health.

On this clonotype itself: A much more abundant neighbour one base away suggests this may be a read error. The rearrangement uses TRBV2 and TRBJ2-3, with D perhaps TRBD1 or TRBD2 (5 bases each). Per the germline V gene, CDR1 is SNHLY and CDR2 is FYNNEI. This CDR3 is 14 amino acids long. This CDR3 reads CASSRDQNTGTQYF. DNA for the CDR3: TGTGCCAGCAGCAGGGACCAGAACACAGGTACGCAGTATTTT.

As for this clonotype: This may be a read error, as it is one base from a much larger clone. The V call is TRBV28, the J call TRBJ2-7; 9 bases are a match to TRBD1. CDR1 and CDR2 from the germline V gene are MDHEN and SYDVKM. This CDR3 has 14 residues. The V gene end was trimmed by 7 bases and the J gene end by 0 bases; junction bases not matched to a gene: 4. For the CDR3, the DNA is TGTGCCAGCAAAGGACAGGGGCGCTCCTACGAGCAGTACTTC. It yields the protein CASKGQGRSYEQYF. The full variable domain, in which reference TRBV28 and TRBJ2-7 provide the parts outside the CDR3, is DVKVTQSSRYLVKRTGEKVFLECVQDMDHENMFWYRQDPGLGLRLIYFSYDVKMKEKGDIPEGYSVSREKKERFSLILESASTNQTSMYLCASKGQGRSYEQYFGPGTRLTVT.

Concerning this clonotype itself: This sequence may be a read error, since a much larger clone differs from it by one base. Written as DNA, the CDR3 is TGTGCCAGCTCACGGGACACCAGGCTCTGGGCCCACCACTTT. Its protein product is CASSRDTRLWAHHF. This chain uses TRBV18 with TRBJ1-6; a weak D match, TRBD1 (6 bases). The CDR3 is made up of 14 amino acids. V dropped 4 bases and J dropped 18 bases, with 22 bases sitting between them. The germline CDR1 and CDR2 sequences are KGHSH and LQKENI.

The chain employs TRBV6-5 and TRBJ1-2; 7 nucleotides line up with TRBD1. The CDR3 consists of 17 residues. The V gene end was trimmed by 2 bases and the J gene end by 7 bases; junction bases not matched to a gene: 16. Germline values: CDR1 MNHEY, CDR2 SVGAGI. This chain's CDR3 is CASSYTKRDRDIGGYTF. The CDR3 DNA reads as TGTGCCAGCAGTTACACAAAACGTGACAGGGATATAGGTGGCTACACCTTC.

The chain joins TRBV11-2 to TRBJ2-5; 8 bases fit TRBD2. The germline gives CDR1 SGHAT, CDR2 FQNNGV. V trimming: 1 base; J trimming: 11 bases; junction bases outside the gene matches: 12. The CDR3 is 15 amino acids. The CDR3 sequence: CASSLALADYNEQYF. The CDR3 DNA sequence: TGTGCCAGCAGCTTAGCACTAGCGGATTACAATGAGCAGTACTTC.

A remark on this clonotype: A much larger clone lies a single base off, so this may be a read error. CDR3 nucleotide sequence: TGTGCCAGCAGTGATGCAGGGCCCAATAACATTCAGTACTTC. Its protein product is CASSDAGPNNIQYF. V is TRBV6-1 and J is TRBJ2-7; possible D gene TRBD1, 5 bases. Near its end, the DNA agrees better with TRBJ2-4, so the J call may be wrong. The CDR3 sequence is 14 residues long. Germline assignment: CDR1 MNHNS and CDR2 SASEGT.